This is a list of T cell receptor beta chains from one sample in a study of blood T cell repertoires in COVID-19. TCRdb keeps only in-frame clones here, not all; method: immunoSEQ multiplex PCR. The sample has around 160,000 clones; just over 90% are singletons. Material: peripheral blood. The receptor source for this set is a woman in her fifties or sixties with COVID-19, enrolled during active disease. The CDR3 runs from the conserved cysteine through the conserved F or W. A D gene is named only where the DNA matches it firmly. Where a row states a size, it is once, few, many or the class of an expanded clone; other rows omit it.

clone_size j_call v_call d_call cdr3_nt cdr3_aa
- TRBJ1-1 TRBV5-1 - TGCGCCAGCACCCTGGGTTGGGGGGATATGAACACTGAAGCTTTCTTT CASTLGWGDMNTEAFF
- TRBJ1-3 TRBV29-1 TRBD1 TGCAGCGTCGGGGACAGGGATTCGGGAAACACCATATATTTT CSVGDRDSGNTIYF
- TRBJ2-4 TRBV5-4 TRBD2 TGTGCCAGCAGCTTGCCGCTCGCGGGAGTCAAAAACATTCAGTACTTC CASSLPLAGVKNIQYF
- TRBJ1-2 TRBV4-3 TRBD1 TGCGCCAGCAGCCAAGAGGGACAGCCCTATGGCTACACCTTC CASSQEGQPYGYTF
- TRBJ1-5 TRBV5-1 - TGCGCCAGCAGCCCCAGCGGGGGGAATCAGCCCCAGCATTTT CASSPSGGNQPQHF
- TRBJ1-1 TRBV11-2 TRBD1 TGTGCCAGCACCTCCCGCCTCACAGGGGGGACTGAAGCTTTCTTT CASTSRLTGGTEAFF
- TRBJ1-1 TRBV19 TRBD1 TGTGCTACAGGGGGTTGGGGCACTGAAGCTTTCTTT CATGGWGTEAFF
- TRBJ1-2 TRBV7-6 - TGTGCCAGCGGCTCCTCGGGTAATGGCTACACCTTC CASGSSGNGYTF
- TRBJ2-2 TRBV5-4 - TGTGCCAGCAGAACACAGGGGAACACCGGGGAGCTGTTTTTT CASRTQGNTGELFF
- TRBJ2-5 TRBV7-3 TRBD2 TGTGCCAGCAGCCCCGGGGGGGCGAAGGAGACCCAGTACTTC CASSPGGAKETQYF
- TRBJ2-1 TRBV11-3 - TGTGCCAGCAGCTTCCCGGGACATCGGCAGTTCTTC CASSFPGHRQFF
- TRBJ2-3 TRBV19 - TGTGCCAGTAGTGCCCAGGGGAGCACAGATACGCAGTATTTT CASSAQGSTDTQYF
- TRBJ2-4 TRBV6-6 - TGTGCCAGCAGTCACACCCCACAGGGAGGGCTAGCCAAAAACATTCAGTACTTC CASSHTPQGGLAKNIQYF
- TRBJ2-7 TRBV9 TRBD1 TGTGCCAGCAGCCTGACAGGGTTTAGCGAGCAGTACTTC CASSLTGFSEQYF
- TRBJ2-5 TRBV7-3 - TGTGCCAGCAGCTCGAGCGGCGCGGACGGAGAGACCCAGTACTTC CASSSSGADGETQYF
- TRBJ2-1 TRBV6-5 TRBD1 TGTGCCAGCAGTTACGGGACAGGACATTACAATGAGCAGTTCTTC CASSYGTGHYNEQFF
- TRBJ1-4 TRBV3-1/TRBV3-2 - TGTGCCAGCGGCGACCGGCGGGGTGAAAAACTGTTTTTT CASGDRRGEKLFF
- TRBJ2-3 TRBV4-3 TRBD2 TGCGCCAGCAGCCAAGAGCTAGCGGGGGGCTTGCATCCAGATACGCAGTATTTT CASSQELAGGLHPDTQYF
- TRBJ2-3 TRBV6-2/TRBV6-3 TRBD2 TGTGCCAGCAGTTACCTAAGCGGGGGGAATACGCAGTATTTT CASSYLSGGNTQYF
- TRBJ2-5 TRBV6-6 TRBD1 TGTGCCAGCAGCCCCTTGCCCGGGACAGGGGGCGCCGGGGGCCAAGAGACCCAGTACTTC CASSPLPGTGGAGGQETQYF
once TRBJ1-2 TRBV29-1 - TGCAGCGTTGAAGATCGGAAGGAGGGGGGGCGTGACTATGGCTACACCTTC CSVEDRKEGGRDYGYTF
- TRBJ1-2 TRBV5-6 TRBD1 TGTGCCAGCAGCCCAGACAGGGGGCCTCCTTATGGCTACACCTTC CASSPDRGPPYGYTF
- TRBJ1-2 TRBV25-1 TRBD1 TGTGCCAGCAGCTATGGGACAGGGGTAGAATATGGCTACACCTTC CASSYGTGVEYGYTF
once TRBJ1-2 TRBV6-6 - TGTGCCAGCAGAGCAACCGTACACTATGGCTACACCTTC CASRATVHYGYTF
- TRBJ1-2 TRBV25-1 - TGTGCCAGCAGTGAGACAGCAAGAAACTATGGCTACACCTTC CASSETARNYGYTF
- TRBJ1-2 TRBV19 TRBD1 TGTGCCAGTAGTATTCCGGGACAGGGGTATGGCTACACCTTC CASSIPGQGYGYTF
- TRBJ2-7 TRBV18 - TGTGCCAGCAGGTACTCGGGCAGGGCGGATGGGGAGCAGTACTTC CASRYSGRADGEQYF
medium-sized TRBJ2-6 TRBV13 - TGTGCCAGCAGCCTAGAAGGCCTCCAGGGGACTGGGGCCAACGTCCTGACTTTC CASSLEGLQGTGANVLTF
- TRBJ1-2 TRBV30 - TGTGCCTGGAGTTCAGGGATGGACTATGGCTACACCTTC CAWSSGMDYGYTF
- TRBJ2-2 TRBV5-6 - TGTGCCAGCAGCGCCCCTCTGGAGTTATACACCGGGGAGCTGTTTTTT CASSAPLELYTGELFF
- TRBJ2-1 TRBV11-2 TRBD2 TGTGCCAGCAGCTTAGAACGGGGGGGCGAGCAGTTCTTC CASSLERGGEQFF
- TRBJ2-2 TRBV18 - TGTGCCAGCTCAGAGGTCGGATCAAACACCGGGGAGCTGTTTTTT CASSEVGSNTGELFF
once TRBJ2-5 TRBV19 TRBD1 TGTGCCAGTAGTGACAGGGGAGAGACCCAGTACTTC CASSDRGETQYF
- TRBJ2-2 TRBV19 - TGTGCCAGTAGTATTCGGGGTACCGGGGAGCTGTTTTTT CASSIRGTGELFF
- TRBJ1-1 TRBV7-2 TRBD1 TGTGCCAGCAGCGCACAGGGGAGACGTACTGAAGCTTTCTTT CASSAQGRRTEAFF